This is a list of T cell receptor beta chains from one sample in a study of identical twins. TCRdb reprocessed the 5' RACE reads via MiXCR and lists one record per CDR3 protein. This table holds over 550,000 distinct CDR3 sequences, 7% to 7.5% found once. The data also belong to a second study, concerning yellow fever vaccine responses in identical twins.

The sequenced material came from PBMCs. Receptors originate from a woman younger than 35 in good health. Both conserved end residues are part of each CDR3. D genes are given only for firm matches. The size field is filled for only some rows; it gives once, few, many or a size class.

V	J	size	D	DNA	CDR3
TRBV27	TRBJ2-1	-	-	TGTGCCAGCAAACCGGGACACGGTAACAATGAGCAGTTCTTC	CASKPGHGNNEQFF
TRBV5-5	TRBJ1-4	few	-	TGTGCCAGCAGCTCCGCTGCGGGGGAAAAACTGTTTTTT	CASSSAAGEKLFF
TRBV29-1	TRBJ2-1	-	TRBD1	TGCAGCGTTGAAGAAACCAAACGGACAGGGGATGGTGGCAATGAGCAGTTCTTC	CSVEETKRTGDGGNEQFF
TRBV9	TRBJ1-6	-	-	TGTGCCAGCAGTTCCCTCTCCTATAATTCACCCCTCCACTTT	CASSSLSYNSPLHF
TRBV24-1	TRBJ1-1	many	-	TGTGCCACCAGTGATTTGTTTGGCAGGGAGAACACTGAAGCTTTCTTT	CATSDLFGRENTEAFF
TRBV29-1	TRBJ2-1	few	-	TGCAGCGTTGAAGATCGAGCAAATGAGCAGTTCTTC	CSVEDRANEQFF
TRBV29-1	TRBJ2-1	many	TRBD2	TGCAGTACTAGCGACGGGAGGAATGAGCAGTTCTTC	CSTSDGRNEQFF
TRBV7-9	TRBJ1-2	few	TRBD1	TGTGCCAGCAGCTTAGGCGGACAGGGGGGCTATGGCTACACCTTC	CASSLGGQGGYGYTF
TRBV2	TRBJ1-2	-	TRBD1	TGTGCCGACTGGGACAGGGACTATGGCTACACCTTC	CADWDRDYGYTF
TRBV7-3	TRBJ1-1	-	-	TGTGCCAGCAGCTTAGACCGGACTAAGAACACTGAAGCTTTCTTT	CASSLDRTKNTEAFF
TRBV27	TRBJ2-6	-	-	TGTGCCAGCAGTTCGATCAGGGGTAAACTGCTAGGCGTCCTGACTTTC	CASSSIRGKLLGVLTF
TRBV12-3/TRBV12-4	TRBJ1-2	-	-	TGTGCCAGCAGTCCAAGCTCGGGGGGTGGCTACACCTTC	CASSPSSGGGYTF
TRBV9	TRBJ1-1	-	-	TGTGCCAGCAGCGTAGGACGGATAGTGAACACTGAAGCTTTCTTT	CASSVGRIVNTEAFF
TRBV7-2	TRBJ1-6	-	-	TGTGCCAGCAGCTTCGGGACTATCAATTCACCCCTCCACTTT	CASSFGTINSPLHF
TRBV6-5	TRBJ1-1	-	-	TGTGCCAGCAGTTACAGAGGCAGGAACACTGAAGCTTTCTTT	CASSYRGRNTEAFF
TRBV27	TRBJ2-3	-	TRBD1	TGTGCCAGCAGGGGAGACAGGGGTCGGACAGATACGCAGTATTTT	CASRGDRGRTDTQYF
TRBV7-9	TRBJ2-5	many	-	TGTGCCAGCAGCTTAACAGGGACTCAAGAGACCCAGTACTTC	CASSLTGTQETQYF
TRBV27	TRBJ1-5	few	TRBD1	TGTGCCAGCAGTTATGGCAGGGGGAGCAATCAGCCCCAGCATTTT	CASSYGRGSNQPQHF
TRBV19	TRBJ2-2	-	-	TGTGCCAGTAGGATCATACGTATCCCTGGGGCCGGGGAGCTGTTTTTT	CASRIIRIPGAGELFF
TRBV7-8	TRBJ2-7	-	TRBD2	TGTGCCAGCAGCCCAGGACTAGCGGGAACCAGCCCCCCCTACGAGCAGTACTTC	CASSPGLAGTSPPYEQYF
TRBV5-1	TRBJ2-3	-	TRBD1	TGCGCCAGCAGCTTGCTCACAGGGGGCTTGGGCGATACGCAGTATTTT	CASSLLTGGLGDTQYF
TRBV29-1	TRBJ2-1	-	TRBD2	TGCAGCGTTGAAGTGGGACTAGCGGGGGGCCCCAATGAGCAGTTCTTC	CSVEVGLAGGPNEQFF
TRBV20-1	TRBJ1-4	-	TRBD1	TGCAGTGCGGGTTTGGGACAGATAGAAGAAAAACTGTTTTTT	CSAGLGQIEEKLFF
TRBV29-1	TRBJ2-7	-	TRBD2	TGCAGCGTTGTTAAGGTAGCGGGAGGGCCGGGCTCCTACGAGCAGTACTTC	CSVVKVAGGPGSYEQYF
TRBV29-1	TRBJ2-5	many	TRBD2	TGCAGCCCGAGACTAGCGGGAGTTGAGACCCAGTACTTC	CSPRLAGVETQYF
TRBV12-3/TRBV12-4	TRBJ1-1	many	-	TGTGCCAGCAGGAGACAGAACACTGAAGCTTTCTTT	CASRRQNTEAFF
TRBV7-6	TRBJ1-1	-	-	TGTGCCAGCAGCTTAGCGACGGGGGCCACAACTGAAGCTTTCTTT	CASSLATGATTEAFF
TRBV20-1	TRBJ1-2	many	-	TGCAGTGCTAGAGGGTCAGGGGATGACTACACCTTC	CSARGSGDDYTF
TRBV4-2	TRBJ2-3	-	-	TGTGCCAGCAGCCAAGACGGGATAAGCACAGATACGCAGTATTTT	CASSQDGISTDTQYF
TRBV12-3/TRBV12-4	TRBJ1-1	many	-	TGTGCCAGCAGAATTAGCACTCATGGCACTGAAGCTTTCTTT	CASRISTHGTEAFF
TRBV7-9	TRBJ2-1	many	TRBD1	TGTGCCAGCAGCCTGGGACAGAAGTACAATGAGCAGTTCTTC	CASSLGQKYNEQFF
TRBV5-1	TRBJ2-2	-	-	TGCGCCAGCAGCTTGAGTCAACAGGGGGGGAACGGGGAGCTGTTTTTT	CASSLSQQGGNGELFF
TRBV7-8	TRBJ1-4	-	TRBD1	TGTGCCAGCAGCTCCCAGGGGGCAGGTACTAATGAAAAACTGTTTTTT	CASSSQGAGTNEKLFF
TRBV4-1	TRBJ2-2	many	-	TGCGCCAGCAGCCAAGGGACAGCCCCTGGCACCGGGGAGCTGTTTTTT	CASSQGTAPGTGELFF
TRBV14	TRBJ2-1	many	-	TGTGCCCCCAGGGCTAGCGAAGACAATGAGCAGTTCTTC	CAPRASEDNEQFF
TRBV27	TRBJ2-1	few	-	TGTGCCAGCAGACGACGGACAGACTACAATGAGCAGTTCTTC	CASRRRTDYNEQFF
TRBV5-6	TRBJ2-1	-	TRBD2	TGTGCCAGCAGCTTGGGGGGACTAGCGGGACCCTACAATGAGCAGTTCTTC	CASSLGGLAGPYNEQFF
TRBV5-8	TRBJ2-7	-	TRBD2	TGTGCCAGCAGCCACCAGACTAGCGGGACGGACGAGCAGTACTTC	CASSHQTSGTDEQYF
TRBV12-3/TRBV12-4	TRBJ2-1	-	-	TGTGCCAGCAGGAGGACGACTTACAATGAGCAGTTCTTC	CASRRTTYNEQFF
TRBV6-4	TRBJ1-6	-	-	TGTGCCAGCAGTGCGTCGGGGTGGGACTCACCCCTCCACTTT	CASSASGWDSPLHF
TRBV7-2	TRBJ2-1	few	TRBD2	TGTGCCAGCAGCCCTCAACTAGCGGGGTTCCCAGGTGAGCAGTTCTTC	CASSPQLAGFPGEQFF
TRBV19	TRBJ1-1	few	-	TGTGCCAGTAGTATTCTGCCCGGTTTCGCTGAAGCTTTCTTT	CASSILPGFAEAFF
TRBV3-1	TRBJ1-1	many	-	TGTGCCAGCAGCCAAGTTCAGGGTCGTGGACAAGCTTTCTTT	CASSQVQGRGQAFF
TRBV20-1	TRBJ2-5	few	TRBD2	TGCAGTGCTGCCGGACTAGCAGAACAACAGTCCCAGTACTTC	CSAAGLAEQQSQYF
TRBV10-3	TRBJ2-3	-	TRBD2	TGTGCCACCAGCGGGAACCCAGGCACAGATACGCAGTATTTT	CATSGNPGTDTQYF
TRBV7-9	TRBJ2-1	-	TRBD1	TGTGCCAGCAGCCCCCAGGGGGCACCTGAGCAGTTCTTC	CASSPQGAPEQFF